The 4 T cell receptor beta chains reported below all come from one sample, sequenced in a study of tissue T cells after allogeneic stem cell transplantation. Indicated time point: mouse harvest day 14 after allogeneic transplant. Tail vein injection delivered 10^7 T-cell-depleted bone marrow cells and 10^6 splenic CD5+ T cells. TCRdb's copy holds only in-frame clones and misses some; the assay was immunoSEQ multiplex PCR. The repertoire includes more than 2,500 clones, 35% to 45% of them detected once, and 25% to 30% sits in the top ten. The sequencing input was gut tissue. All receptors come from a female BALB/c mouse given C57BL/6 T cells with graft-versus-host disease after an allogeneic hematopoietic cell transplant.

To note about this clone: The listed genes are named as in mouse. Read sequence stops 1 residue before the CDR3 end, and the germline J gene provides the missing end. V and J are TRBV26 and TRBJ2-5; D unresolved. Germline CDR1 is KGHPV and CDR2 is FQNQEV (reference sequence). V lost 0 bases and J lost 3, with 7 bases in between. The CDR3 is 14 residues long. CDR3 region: CASSLSPPQDTQYF. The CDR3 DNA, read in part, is TGTGCCAGCAGTCTGTCGCCACCTCAAGACACCCAGTAC.

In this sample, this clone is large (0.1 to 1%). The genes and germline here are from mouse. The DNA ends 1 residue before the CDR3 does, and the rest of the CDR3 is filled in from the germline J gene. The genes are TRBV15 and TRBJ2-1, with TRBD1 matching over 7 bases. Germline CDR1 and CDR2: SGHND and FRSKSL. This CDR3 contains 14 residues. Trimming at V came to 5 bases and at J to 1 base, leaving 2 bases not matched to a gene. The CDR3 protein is CASSRQGNYAEQFF. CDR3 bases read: TGTGCCAGCAGTCGACAGGGAAACTATGCTGAGCAGTTC.

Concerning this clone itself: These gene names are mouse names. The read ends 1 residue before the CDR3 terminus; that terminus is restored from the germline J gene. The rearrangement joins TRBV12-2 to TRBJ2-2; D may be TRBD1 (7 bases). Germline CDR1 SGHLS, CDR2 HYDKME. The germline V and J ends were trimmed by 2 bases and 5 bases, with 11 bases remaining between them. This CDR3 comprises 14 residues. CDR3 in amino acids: CASSQGAVTGQLYF. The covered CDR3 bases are TGTGCCAGCTCTCAGGGGGCGGTTACCGGGCAGCTCTAC.

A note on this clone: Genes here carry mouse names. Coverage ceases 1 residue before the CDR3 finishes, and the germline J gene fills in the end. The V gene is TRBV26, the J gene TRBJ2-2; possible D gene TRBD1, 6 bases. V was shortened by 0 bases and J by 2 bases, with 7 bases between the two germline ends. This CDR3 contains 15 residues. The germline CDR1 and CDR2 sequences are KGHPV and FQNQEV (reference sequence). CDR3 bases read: TGTGCCAGCAGTCTGTCTAGGGGGAACACCGGGCAGCTCTAC. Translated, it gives CASSLSRGNTGQLY. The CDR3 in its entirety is CASSLSRGNTGQLYF.